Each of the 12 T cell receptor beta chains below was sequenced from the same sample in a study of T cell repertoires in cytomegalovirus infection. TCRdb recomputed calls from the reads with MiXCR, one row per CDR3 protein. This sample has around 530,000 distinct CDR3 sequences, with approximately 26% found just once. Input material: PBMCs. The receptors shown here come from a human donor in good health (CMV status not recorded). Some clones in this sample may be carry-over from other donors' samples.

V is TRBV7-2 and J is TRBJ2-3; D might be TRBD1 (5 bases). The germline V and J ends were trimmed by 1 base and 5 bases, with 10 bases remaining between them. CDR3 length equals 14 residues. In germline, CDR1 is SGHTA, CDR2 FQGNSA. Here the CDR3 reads CASSLEGPLDTQYF. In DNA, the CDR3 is TGTGCCAGCAGCTTAGAGGGGCCACTAGATACGCAGTATTTT.

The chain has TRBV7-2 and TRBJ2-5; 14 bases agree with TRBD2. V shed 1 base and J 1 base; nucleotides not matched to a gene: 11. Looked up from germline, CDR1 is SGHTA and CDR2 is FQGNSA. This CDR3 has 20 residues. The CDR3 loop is CASSLVGWTSGRIFQETQYF. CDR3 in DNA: TGTGCCAGCAGCTTAGTGGGCTGGACTAGCGGGAGGATTTTCCAAGAGACCCAGTACTTC. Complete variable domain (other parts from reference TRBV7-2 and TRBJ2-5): GAGVSQSPSNKVTEKGKDVELRCDPISGHTALYWYRQSLGQGLEFLIYFQGNSAPDKSGLPSDRFSAERTGGSVSTLTIQRTQQEDSAVYLCASSLVGWTSGRIFQETQYFGPGTRLLVL.

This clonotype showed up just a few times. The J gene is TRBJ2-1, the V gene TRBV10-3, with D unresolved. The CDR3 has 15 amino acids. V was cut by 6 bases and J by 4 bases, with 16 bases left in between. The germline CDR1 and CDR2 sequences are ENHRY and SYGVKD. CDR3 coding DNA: TGTGCCATCAGCGGACCAGACAACCCTTACAATGAGCAGTTCTTC. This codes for CAISGPDNPYNEQFF.

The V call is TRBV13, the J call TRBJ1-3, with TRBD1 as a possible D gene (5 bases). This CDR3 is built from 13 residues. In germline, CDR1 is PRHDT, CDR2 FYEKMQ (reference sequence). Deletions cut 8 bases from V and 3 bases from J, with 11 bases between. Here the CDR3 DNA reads TGTGCCAGCGGCCGGGGGTATGGAAACACCATATATTTT. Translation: CASGRGYGNTIYF.

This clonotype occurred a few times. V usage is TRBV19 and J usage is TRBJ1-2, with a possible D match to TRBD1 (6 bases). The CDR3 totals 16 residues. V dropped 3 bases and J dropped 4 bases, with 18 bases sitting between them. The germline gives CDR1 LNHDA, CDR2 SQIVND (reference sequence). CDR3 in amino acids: CASSIGDPGELYGYTF. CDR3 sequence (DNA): TGTGCCAGTAGTATTGGGGACCCAGGGGAGCTCTATGGCTACACCTTC.

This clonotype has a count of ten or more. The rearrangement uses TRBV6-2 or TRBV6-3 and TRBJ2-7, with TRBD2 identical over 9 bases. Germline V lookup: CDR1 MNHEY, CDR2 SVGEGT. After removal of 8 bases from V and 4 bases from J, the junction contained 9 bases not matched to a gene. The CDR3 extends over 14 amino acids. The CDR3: CASSRAGGIYEQYV. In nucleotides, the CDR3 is TGTGCCAGCTCCCGAGCGGGAGGTATATACGAGCAGTACGTC.

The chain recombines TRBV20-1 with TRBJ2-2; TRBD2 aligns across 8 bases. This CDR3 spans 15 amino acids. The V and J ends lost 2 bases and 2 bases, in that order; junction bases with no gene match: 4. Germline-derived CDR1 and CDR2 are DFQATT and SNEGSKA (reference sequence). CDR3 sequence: CSARRAGANTGELFF. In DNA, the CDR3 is TGCAGTGCTAGACGAGCGGGAGCAAACACCGGGGAGCTGTTTTTT.

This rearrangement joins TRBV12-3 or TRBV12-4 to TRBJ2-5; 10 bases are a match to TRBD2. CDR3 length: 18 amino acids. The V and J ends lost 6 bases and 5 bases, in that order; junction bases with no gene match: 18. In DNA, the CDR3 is TGTGCCAGCAGGGCCGGGACTAGCGAGAGATGGAGCCAGGAGACCCAGTACTTC. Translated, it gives CASRAGTSERWSQETQYF.

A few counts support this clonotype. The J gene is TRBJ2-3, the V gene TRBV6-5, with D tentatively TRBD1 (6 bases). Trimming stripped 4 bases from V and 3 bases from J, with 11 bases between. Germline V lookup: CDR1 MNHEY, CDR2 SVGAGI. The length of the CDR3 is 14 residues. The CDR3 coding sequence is TGTGCCAGCAGTTTCTCGAGGGGGACAGATACGCAGTATTTT. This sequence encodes CASSFSRGTDTQYF.

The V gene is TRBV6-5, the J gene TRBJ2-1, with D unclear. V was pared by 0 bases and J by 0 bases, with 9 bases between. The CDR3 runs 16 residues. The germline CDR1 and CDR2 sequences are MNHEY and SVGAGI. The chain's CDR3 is CASSYSMWVSYNEQFF. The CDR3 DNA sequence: TGTGCCAGCAGTTACTCGATGTGGGTCTCCTACAATGAGCAGTTCTTC.

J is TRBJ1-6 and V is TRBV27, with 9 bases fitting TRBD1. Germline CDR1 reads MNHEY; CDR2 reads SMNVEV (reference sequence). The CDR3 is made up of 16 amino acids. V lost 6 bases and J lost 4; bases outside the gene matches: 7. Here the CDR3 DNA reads TGTGCCAGCAGGCGGGACAGGGCTGTTTATAATTCACCCCTCCACTTT. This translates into CASRRDRAVYNSPLHF.

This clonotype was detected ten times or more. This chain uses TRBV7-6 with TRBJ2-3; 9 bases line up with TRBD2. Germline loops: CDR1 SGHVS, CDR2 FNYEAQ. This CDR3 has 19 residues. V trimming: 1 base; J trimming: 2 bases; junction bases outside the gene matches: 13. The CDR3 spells CASSLDAYRLAGNTDTQYF. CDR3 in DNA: TGTGCCAGCAGCTTAGACGCTTATAGGCTAGCGGGAAACACAGATACGCAGTATTTT. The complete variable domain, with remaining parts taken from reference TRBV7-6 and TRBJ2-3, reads GAGVSQSPRYKVTKRGQDVALRCDPISGHVSLYWYRQALGQGPEFLTYFNYEAQQDKSGLPNDRFSAERPEGSISTLTIQRTEQRDSAMYRCASSLDAYRLAGNTDTQYFGPGTRLTVL.